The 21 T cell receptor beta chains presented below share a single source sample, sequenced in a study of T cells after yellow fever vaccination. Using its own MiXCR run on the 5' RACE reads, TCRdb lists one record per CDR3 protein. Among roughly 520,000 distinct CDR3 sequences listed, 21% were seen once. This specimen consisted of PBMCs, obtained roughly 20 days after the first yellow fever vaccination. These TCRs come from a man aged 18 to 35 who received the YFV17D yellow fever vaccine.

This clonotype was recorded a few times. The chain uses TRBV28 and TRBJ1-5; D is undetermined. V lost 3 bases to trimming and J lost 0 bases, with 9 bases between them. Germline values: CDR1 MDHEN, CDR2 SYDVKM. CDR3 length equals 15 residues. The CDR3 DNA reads TGTGCCAGCAGTTTCCCCCGGTATAGCAATCAGCCCCAGCATTTT. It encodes CASSFPRYSNQPQHF.

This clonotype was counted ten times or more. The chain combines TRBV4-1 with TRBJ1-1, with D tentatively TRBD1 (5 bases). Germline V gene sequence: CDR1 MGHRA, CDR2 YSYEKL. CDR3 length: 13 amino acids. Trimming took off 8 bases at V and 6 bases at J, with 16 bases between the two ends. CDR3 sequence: CASGDFRSAEAFF. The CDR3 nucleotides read TGCGCCAGCGGGGACTTTCGAAGCGCTGAAGCTTTCTTT.

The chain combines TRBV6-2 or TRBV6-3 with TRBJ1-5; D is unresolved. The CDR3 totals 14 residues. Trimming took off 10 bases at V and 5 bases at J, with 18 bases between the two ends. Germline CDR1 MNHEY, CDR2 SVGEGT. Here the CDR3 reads CATPPWNSHQPQHF. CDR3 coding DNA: TGTGCCACCCCACCCTGGAACAGCCATCAGCCCCAGCATTTT.

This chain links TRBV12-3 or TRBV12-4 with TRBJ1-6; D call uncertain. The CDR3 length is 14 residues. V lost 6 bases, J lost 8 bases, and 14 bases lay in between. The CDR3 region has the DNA TGTGCCAGCAGCTTGCAAGGCGGGGATTCACCCCTCCACTTT. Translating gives CASSLQGGDSPLHF.

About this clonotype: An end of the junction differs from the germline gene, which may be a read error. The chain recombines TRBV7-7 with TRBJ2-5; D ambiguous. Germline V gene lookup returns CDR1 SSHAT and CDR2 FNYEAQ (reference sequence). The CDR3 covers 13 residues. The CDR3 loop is CASSQGYPETQYF. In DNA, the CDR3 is TGTGCTAGCAGCCAAGGCTACCCAGAGACCCAGTACTTC.

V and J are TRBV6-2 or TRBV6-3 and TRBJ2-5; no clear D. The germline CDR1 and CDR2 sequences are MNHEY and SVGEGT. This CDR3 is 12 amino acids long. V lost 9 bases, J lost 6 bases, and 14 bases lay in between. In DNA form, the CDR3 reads TGTGCCAGTGCGGTTTGGTCGAAGACCCAGTACTTC. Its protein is CASAVWSKTQYF.

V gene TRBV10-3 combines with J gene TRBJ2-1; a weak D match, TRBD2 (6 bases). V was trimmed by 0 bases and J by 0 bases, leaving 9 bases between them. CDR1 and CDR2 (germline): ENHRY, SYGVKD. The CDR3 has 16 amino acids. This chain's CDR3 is CAISESVGSSYNEQFF. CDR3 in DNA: TGTGCCATCAGTGAGTCGGTCGGGAGCTCCTACAATGAGCAGTTCTTC.

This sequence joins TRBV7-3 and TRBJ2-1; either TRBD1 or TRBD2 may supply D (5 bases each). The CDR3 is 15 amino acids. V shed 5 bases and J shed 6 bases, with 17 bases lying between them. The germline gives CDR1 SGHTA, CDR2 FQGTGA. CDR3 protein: CASSPSQGSGNEQFF. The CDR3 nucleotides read TGTGCCAGCAGCCCATCCCAGGGCAGCGGCAATGAGCAGTTCTTC.

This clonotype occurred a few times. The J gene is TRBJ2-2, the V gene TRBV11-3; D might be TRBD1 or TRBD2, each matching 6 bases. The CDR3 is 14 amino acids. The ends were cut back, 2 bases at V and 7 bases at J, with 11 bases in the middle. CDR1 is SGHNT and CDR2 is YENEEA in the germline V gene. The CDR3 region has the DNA TGTGCCAGCAGCTTATGGGGGGCGAGCGGGGAGCTGTTTTTT. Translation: CASSLWGASGELFF.

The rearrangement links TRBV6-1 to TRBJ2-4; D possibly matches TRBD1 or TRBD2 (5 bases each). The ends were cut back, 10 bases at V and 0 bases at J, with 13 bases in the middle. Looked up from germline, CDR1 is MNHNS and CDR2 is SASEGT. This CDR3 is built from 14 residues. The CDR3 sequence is CAINTGTAKNIQYF. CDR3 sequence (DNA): TGTGCCATCAACACCGGGACAGCCAAAAACATTCAGTACTTC.

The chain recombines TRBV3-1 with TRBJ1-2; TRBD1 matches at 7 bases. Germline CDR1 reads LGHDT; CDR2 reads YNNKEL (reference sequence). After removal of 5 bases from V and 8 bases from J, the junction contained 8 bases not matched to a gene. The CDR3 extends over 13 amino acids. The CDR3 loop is CASSNRGVRGYTF. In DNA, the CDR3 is TGTGCCAGCAGCAACAGGGGAGTGCGGGGCTACACCTTC.

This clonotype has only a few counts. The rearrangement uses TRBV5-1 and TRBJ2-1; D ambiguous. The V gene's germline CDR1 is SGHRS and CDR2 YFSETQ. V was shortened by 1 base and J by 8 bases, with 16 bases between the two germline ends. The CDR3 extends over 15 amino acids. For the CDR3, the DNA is TGCGCCAGCAGCTTGATCCCCGCACCTGGTGATGAGCAGTTCTTC. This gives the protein CASSLIPAPGDEQFF.

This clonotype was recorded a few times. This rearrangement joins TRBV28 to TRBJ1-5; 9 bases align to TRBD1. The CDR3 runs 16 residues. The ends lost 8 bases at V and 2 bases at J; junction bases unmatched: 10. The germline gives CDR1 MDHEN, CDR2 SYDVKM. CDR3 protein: CASYKAGQGRNQPQHF. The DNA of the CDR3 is TGTGCCAGCTATAAGGCGGGACAGGGACGCAATCAGCCCCAGCATTTT. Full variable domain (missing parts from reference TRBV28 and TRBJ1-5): DVKVTQSSRYLVKRTGEKVFLECVQDMDHENMFWYRQDPGLGLRLIYFSYDVKMKEKGDIPEGYSVSREKKERFSLILESASTNQTSMYLCASYKAGQGRNQPQHFGDGTRLSIL.

CDR3 in DNA: TGCGCCAGCAGCCAATGGGGGGGGAACGAGCAGTACTTC. Its translation is CASSQWGGNEQYF. J is TRBJ2-7 and V is TRBV4-1, with 7 bases aligning to TRBD2. J lost 5 bases, V lost 2 bases, and 3 bases had no gene match. Germline CDR1 and CDR2: MGHRA and YSYEKL. The CDR3 covers 13 residues.

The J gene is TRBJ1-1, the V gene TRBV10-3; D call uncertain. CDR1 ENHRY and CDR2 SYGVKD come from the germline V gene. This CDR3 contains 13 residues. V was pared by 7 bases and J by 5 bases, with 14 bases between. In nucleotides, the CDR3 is TGTGCCATCACCTACAGAGTCGGGACTGAAGCTTTCTTT. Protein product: CAITYRVGTEAFF.

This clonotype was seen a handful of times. The CDR3 loop is CASSDEAIIAAFF. Here the CDR3 DNA reads TGTGCCAGCAGTGACGAAGCAATCATAGCGGCTTTCTTT. The V call is TRBV2, the J call TRBJ1-1; D is undetermined. The CDR3 is made up of 13 amino acids. The germline V and J ends were trimmed by 3 bases and 11 bases, with 16 bases remaining between them. Germline CDR1 reads SNHLY; CDR2 reads FYNNEI. Full variable domain (outside the CDR3, taken from reference TRBV2 and TRBJ1-1): EPEVTQTPSHQVTQMGQEVILRCVPISNHLYFYWYRQILGQKVEFLVSFYNNEISEKSEIFDDQFSVERPDGSNFTLKIRSTKLEDSAMYFCASSDEAIIAAFFGQGTRLTVV.

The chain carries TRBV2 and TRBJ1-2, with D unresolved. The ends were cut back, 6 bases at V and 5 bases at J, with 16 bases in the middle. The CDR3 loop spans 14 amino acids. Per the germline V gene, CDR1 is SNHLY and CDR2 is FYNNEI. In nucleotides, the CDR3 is TGTGCCAGCAGGGCCCTGGCGAAACCTTATGGCTACACCTTC. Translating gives CASRALAKPYGYTF.

Written as DNA, the CDR3 is TGCGCCAGCAGCCAAAATCAGGCGGCTAACTATGGCTACACCTTC. Protein product: CASSQNQAANYGYTF. This chain links TRBV4-3 with TRBJ1-2; D gene unclear. V lost 2 bases and J lost 0, with 10 bases in between. Germline CDR1 reads LGHNA; CDR2 reads YSLEER. CDR3 size: 15 residues.

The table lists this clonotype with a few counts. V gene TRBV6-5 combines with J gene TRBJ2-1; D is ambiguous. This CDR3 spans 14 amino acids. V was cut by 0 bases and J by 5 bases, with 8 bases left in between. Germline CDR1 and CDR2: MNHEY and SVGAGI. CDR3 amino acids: CASSYSWQNNEQFF. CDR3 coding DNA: TGTGCCAGCAGTTACTCGTGGCAGAACAATGAGCAGTTCTTC.

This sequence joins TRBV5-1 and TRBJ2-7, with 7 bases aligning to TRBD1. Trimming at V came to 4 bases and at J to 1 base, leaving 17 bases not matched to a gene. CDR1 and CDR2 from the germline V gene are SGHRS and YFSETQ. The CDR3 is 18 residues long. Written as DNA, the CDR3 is TGCGCCAGCAGCCTACCGAAGGGGGCTGGCAGGGCTTCCTACGAGCAGTACTTC. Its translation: CASSLPKGAGRASYEQYF. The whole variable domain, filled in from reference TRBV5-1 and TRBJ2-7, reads KAGVTQTPRYLIKTRGQQVTLSCSPISGHRSVSWYQQTPGQGLQFLFEYFSETQRNKGNFPGRFSGRQFSNSRSEMNVSTLELGDSALYLCASSLPKGAGRASYEQYFGPGTRLTVT.

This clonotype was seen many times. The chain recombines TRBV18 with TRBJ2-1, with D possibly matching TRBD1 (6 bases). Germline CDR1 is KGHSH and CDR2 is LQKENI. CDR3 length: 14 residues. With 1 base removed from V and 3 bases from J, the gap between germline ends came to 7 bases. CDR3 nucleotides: TGTGCCAGCTCACCACGGGACAACTACAATGAGCAGTTCTTC. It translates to CASSPRDNYNEQFF.